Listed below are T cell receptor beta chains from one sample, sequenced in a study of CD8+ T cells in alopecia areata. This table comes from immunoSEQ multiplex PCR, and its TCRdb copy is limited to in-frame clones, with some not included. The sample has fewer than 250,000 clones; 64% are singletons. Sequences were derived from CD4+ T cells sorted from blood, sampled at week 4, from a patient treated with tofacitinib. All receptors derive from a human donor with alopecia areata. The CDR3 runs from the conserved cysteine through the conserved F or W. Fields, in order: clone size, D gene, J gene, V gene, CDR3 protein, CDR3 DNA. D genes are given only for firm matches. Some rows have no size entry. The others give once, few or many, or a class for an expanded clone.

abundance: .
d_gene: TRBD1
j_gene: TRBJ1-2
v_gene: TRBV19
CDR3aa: CATGGQGRGYTF
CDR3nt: TGTGCCACCGGTGGACAGGGGCGAGGCTACACCTTC

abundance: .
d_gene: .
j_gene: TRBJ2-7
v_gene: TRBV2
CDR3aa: CASRGDSYEQYF
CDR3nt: TGTGCCAGCAGGGGCGACTCCTACGAGCAGTACTTC

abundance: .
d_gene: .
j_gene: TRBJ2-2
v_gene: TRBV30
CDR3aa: CAWSVYATGELFF
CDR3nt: TGTGCCTGGAGTGTATACGCTACCGGGGAGCTGTTTTTT

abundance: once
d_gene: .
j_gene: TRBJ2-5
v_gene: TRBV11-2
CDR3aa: CASSPHKEETQYF
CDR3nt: TGTGCCAGCAGCCCTCACAAGGAAGAGACCCAGTACTTC

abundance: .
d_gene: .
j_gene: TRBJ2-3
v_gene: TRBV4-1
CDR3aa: CASSPPRDSTDTQYF
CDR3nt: TGCGCCAGCAGCCCACCCCGGGACTCCACAGATACGCAGTATTTT

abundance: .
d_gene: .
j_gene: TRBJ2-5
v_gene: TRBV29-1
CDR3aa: CSVVYRVGRETQYF
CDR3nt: TGCAGCGTTGTATACAGGGTAGGCCGGGAGACCCAGTACTTC

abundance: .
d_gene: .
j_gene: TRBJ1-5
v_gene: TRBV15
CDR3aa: CATSRGGTDHQPQHF
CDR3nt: TGTGCCACCAGCAGAGGGGGAACCGACCATCAGCCCCAGCATTTT

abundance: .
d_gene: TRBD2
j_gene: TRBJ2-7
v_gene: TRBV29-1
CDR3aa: CSVEGKSGEYEQYF
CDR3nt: TGCAGCGTTGAAGGGAAAAGCGGGGAGTACGAGCAGTACTTC

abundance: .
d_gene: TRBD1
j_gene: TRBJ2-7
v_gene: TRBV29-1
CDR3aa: CSVYRGEQYF
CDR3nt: TGCAGCGTATACAGGGGGGAGCAGTACTTC

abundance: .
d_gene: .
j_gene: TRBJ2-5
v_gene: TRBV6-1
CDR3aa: CASSEQGIRETQYF
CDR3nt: TGTGCCAGCAGTGAACAGGGTATACGAGAGACCCAGTACTTC

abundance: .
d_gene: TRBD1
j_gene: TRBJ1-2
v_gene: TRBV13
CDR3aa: CASSLRQGNYGYTF
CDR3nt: TGTGCCAGCAGCTTACGACAGGGAAACTATGGCTACACCTTC

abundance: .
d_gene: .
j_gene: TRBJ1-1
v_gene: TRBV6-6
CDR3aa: CASSQGPTGTEAFF
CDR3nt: TGTGCCAGCAGTCAGGGACCAACGGGGACTGAAGCTTTCTTT

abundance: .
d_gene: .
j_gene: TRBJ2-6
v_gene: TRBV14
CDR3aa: CASSQFHTSSGANVLTF
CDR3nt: TGTGCCAGCAGCCAATTCCATACAAGCTCTGGGGCCAACGTCCTGACTTTC

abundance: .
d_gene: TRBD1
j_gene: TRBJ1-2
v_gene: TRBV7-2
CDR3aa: CASSTTGNYGYTF
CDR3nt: TGTGCCAGCAGCACGACAGGGAACTATGGCTACACCTTC

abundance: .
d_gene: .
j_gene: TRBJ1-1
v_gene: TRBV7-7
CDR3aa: CASSLGPTEEAFF
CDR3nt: TGTGCTAGCAGCTTAGGGCCGACCGAGGAAGCTTTCTTT

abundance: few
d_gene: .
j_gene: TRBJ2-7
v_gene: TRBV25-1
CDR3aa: CASSEGGPLDEQYF
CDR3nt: TGTGCCAGCAGTGAAGGAGGGCCCCTCGACGAGCAGTACTTC

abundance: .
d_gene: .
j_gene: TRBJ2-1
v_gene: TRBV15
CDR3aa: CATSSRAPPNNEQFF
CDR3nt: TGTGCCACCAGCAGCCGGGCCCCTCCGAACAATGAGCAGTTCTTC

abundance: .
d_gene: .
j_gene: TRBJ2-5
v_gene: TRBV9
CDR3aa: CASSVGWGETQYF
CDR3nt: TGTGCCAGCAGCGTAGGGTGGGGAGAGACCCAGTACTTC

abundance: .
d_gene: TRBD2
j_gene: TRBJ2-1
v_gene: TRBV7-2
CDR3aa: CASSLGTSGAFEQFF
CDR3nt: TGTGCCAGCAGCTTAGGGACTAGCGGGGCCTTCGAGCAGTTCTTC

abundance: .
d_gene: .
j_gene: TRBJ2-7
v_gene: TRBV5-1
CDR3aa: CASSPDSLSYEQYF
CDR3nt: TGCGCCAGCAGCCCAGACAGCCTCTCCTACGAGCAGTACTTC

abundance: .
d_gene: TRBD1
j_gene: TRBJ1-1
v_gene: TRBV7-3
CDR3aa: CASSATGGQTEAFF
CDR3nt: TGTGCCAGCAGCGCTACAGGGGGCCAGACTGAAGCTTTCTTT

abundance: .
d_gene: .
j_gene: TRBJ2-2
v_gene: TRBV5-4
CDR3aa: CASSLDLGSGELFF
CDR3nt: TGTGCCAGCAGCTTGGACCTGGGCAGTGGGGAGCTGTTTTTT

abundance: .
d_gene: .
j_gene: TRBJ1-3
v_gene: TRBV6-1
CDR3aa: CASITGFGNTIYF
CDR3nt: TGTGCCAGCATTACAGGGTTTGGAAACACCATATATTTT

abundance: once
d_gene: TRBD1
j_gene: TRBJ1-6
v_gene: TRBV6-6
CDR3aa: CASGTGTYNSPLHF
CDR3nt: TGTGCCAGCGGGACAGGGACATATAATTCACCCCTCCACTTT

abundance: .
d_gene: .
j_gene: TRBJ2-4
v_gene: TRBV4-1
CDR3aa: CASSQSTQGDIQYF
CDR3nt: TGCGCCAGCAGCCAATCCACCCAGGGCGACATTCAGTACTTC

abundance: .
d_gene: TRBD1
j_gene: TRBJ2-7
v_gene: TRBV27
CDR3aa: CASSWTGGGDEQYF
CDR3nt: TGTGCCAGCAGTTGGACAGGGGGGGGAGACGAGCAGTACTTC

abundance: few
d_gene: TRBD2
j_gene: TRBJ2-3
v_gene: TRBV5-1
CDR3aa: CATNLAGGTDTQYF
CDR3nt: TGCGCCACCAATCTAGCGGGGGGCACAGATACGCAGTATTTT

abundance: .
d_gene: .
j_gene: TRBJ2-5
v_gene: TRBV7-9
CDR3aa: CASSPPVLQETQYF
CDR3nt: TGTGCCAGCAGCCCCCCAGTTCTACAAGAGACCCAGTACTTC

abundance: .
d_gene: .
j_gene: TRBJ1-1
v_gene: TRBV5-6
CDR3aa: CASSFVFLGTEAFF
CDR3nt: TGTGCCAGCAGCTTTGTGTTTTTGGGGACTGAAGCTTTCTTT

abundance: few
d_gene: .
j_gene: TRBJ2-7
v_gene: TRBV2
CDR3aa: CASSEYDSSYEQYF
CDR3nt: TGTGCCAGCAGTGAATACGACAGCTCCTACGAGCAGTACTTC

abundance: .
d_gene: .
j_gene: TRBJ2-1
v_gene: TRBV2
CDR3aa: CASSVGGGASNEQFF
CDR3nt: TGTGCCAGCAGTGTTGGAGGGGGGGCCAGCAATGAGCAGTTCTTC

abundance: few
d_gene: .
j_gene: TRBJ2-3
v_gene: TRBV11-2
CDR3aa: CASSSNTDTQYF
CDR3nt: TGTGCCAGCAGCTCCAACACAGATACGCAGTATTTT

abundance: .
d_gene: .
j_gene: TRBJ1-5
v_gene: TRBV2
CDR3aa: CASSDVGSNQPQHF
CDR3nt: TGTGCCAGCAGTGATGTCGGTAGCAATCAGCCCCAGCATTTT

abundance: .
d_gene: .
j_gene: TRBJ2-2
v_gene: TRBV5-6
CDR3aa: CASSYQGGETGELFF
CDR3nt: TGTGCCAGCAGCTACCAGGGCGGGGAAACCGGGGAGCTGTTTTTT

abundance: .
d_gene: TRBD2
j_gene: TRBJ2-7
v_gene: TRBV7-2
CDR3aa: CASSLTSNHEQYF
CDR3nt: TGTGCCAGCAGCTTGACTAGCAACCACGAGCAGTACTTC

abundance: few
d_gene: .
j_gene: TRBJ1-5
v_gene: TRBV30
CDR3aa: CAWSLESGLQHF
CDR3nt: TGTGCCTGGAGTCTCGAGAGTGGCCTCCAGCATTTT

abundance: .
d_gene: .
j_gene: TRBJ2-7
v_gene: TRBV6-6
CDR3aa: CASSYSTYEQYF
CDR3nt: TGTGCCAGCAGTTACTCCACATACGAGCAGTACTTC

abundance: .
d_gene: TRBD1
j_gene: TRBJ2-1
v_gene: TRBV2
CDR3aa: CASSEEGTGFNNEQFF
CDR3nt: TGTGCCAGCAGTGAAGAGGGGACAGGGTTCAACAATGAGCAGTTCTTC

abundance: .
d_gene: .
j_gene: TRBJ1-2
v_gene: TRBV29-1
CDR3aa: CSGQAGLEGGYTF
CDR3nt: TGCAGCGGACAGGCAGGGCTTGAAGGTGGCTACACCTTC

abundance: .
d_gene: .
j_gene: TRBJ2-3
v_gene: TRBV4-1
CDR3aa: CASSQEDFWGSTDTQYF
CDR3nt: TGCGCCAGCAGCCAAGAAGATTTTTGGGGAAGCACAGATACGCAGTATTTT

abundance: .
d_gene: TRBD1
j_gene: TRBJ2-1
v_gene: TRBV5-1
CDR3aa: CATRPTGDNEQFF
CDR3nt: TGCGCCACCAGACCCACAGGGGACAATGAGCAGTTCTTC

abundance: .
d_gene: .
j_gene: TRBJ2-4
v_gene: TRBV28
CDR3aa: CASSLGAYIQYF
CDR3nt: TGTGCCAGCAGTTTAGGGGCCTACATTCAGTACTTC

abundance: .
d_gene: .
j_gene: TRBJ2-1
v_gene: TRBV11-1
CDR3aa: CASSFRYRDEQFF
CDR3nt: TGTGCCAGCAGCTTTCGATACAGGGATGAGCAGTTCTTC

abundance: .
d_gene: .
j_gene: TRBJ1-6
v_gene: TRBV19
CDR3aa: CASSGWQNSPLHF
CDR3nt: TGTGCCAGTAGTGGGTGGCAGAACTCACCCCTCCACTTT

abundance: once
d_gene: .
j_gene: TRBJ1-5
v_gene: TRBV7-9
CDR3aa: CASSLLGGQPQHF
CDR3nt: TGTGCCAGCAGCTTATTAGGAGGTCAGCCCCAGCATTTT

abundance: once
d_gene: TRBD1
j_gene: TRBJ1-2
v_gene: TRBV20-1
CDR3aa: CSAGTGGGYTF
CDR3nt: TGCAGTGCTGGGACAGGGGGCGGCTACACCTTC

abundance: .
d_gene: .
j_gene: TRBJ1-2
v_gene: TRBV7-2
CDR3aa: CASSPGSGYGYTF
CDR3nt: TGTGCCAGCAGCCCCGGGAGCGGCTATGGCTACACCTTC

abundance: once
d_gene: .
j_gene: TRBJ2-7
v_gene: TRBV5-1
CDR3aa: CASSLAVGTPGYEQYF
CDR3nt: TGCGCCAGCAGCTTGGCCGTGGGCACACCGGGCTACGAGCAGTACTTC

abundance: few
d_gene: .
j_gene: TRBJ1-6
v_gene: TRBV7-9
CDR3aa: CASSPSGKNSPLHF
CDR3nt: TGTGCCAGCAGCCCATCAGGGAAGAATTCACCCCTCCACTTT

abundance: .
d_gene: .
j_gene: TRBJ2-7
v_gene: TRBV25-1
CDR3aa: CASSTRWGEQYF
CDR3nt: TGTGCCAGCAGTACCCGTTGGGGGGAGCAGTACTTC